The clone carrying this T cell receptor (beta chain) has a count of ten or more. The source of the sample is a study of T cells in Graves' hyperthyroidism and ophthalmopathy. Study context: Before any treatment, at initial diagnosis, peripheral blood was collected.

No progression to ophthalmopathy during 18 months of follow-up defined stable disease. Newly diagnosed hyperthyroidism patients aged 18 to 65 years had disease lasting under 2 months. The diagnostic basis comprised clinical symptoms, serum thyroxine and TRAb, thyroid ultrasound and orbital computed tomography. From RNA transcripts, TCR beta CDR3 regions were amplified. The HTBI primer set drove a first-round RT-PCR of the TCR CDR3. TCRdb used MiXCR to reprocess the multiplex PCR reads, holding one entry per CDR3 protein. The sample contains under 350,000 distinct CDR3 sequences, 15% to 20% of which appear only once. The sequence derives from a woman aged 50 to 60 with Graves' hyperthyroidism. Sequenced sample: blood.

The CDR3 reads CASSLREGTGELFF. The DNA of the CDR3 is TGTGCCAGCAGTTTACGGGAAGGCACCGGGGAGCTGTTTTTT. The chain links TRBV12-3 or TRBV12-4 to TRBJ2-2; the D gene is possibly TRBD2 (5 bases). The CDR3 length is 14 residues. V was shortened by 2 bases and J by 4 bases, with 8 bases between the two germline ends.